The 30 T cell receptor beta chains below come from one sample, sequenced in a study of identical twins. MiXCR, applied by TCRdb to the 5' RACE reads, yields one record per CDR3 protein. The table lists fewer than 650,000 distinct CDR3 sequences, 9% to 10% of them singletons. This sample also appeared in a second study, on yellow fever vaccine responses in identical twins.

The sample consisted of PBMCs. Receptors originate from a woman between 18 and 30 years old in good health.

V and J are TRBV7-2 and TRBJ2-7; D gene unclear. The germline V gene encodes CDR1 SGHTA and CDR2 FQGNSA. Trimming cost V 4 bases and J 3 bases, with 16 bases left between them. The CDR3 is made up of 15 amino acids. The chain's CDR3 is CASSSRGTDFYEQYF. Here the CDR3 DNA reads TGTGCCAGCAGCTCCCGAGGAACAGACTTCTACGAGCAGTACTTC.

This clonotype has a count of ten or more. V and J are TRBV7-9 and TRBJ2-5; perhaps TRBD2 as D (5 bases). CDR1 SEHNR and CDR2 FQNEAQ come from the germline V gene (reference sequence). CDR3 length equals 14 residues. Trimming stripped 2 bases from V and 1 base from J, with 8 bases between. The CDR3 spells CASSLRGPQETQYF. In nucleotides, the CDR3 is TGTGCCAGCAGCTTAAGAGGGCCCCAAGAGACCCAGTACTTC.

This clonotype was detected a few times. The genes are TRBV28 and TRBJ2-1; 7 positions match TRBD2. This CDR3 is built from 17 residues. The germline CDR1 and CDR2 sequences are MDHEN and SYDVKM. With V trimmed by 5 bases and J by 5 bases, 15 bases remained unmatched. This CDR3 is CASSPRGSLGGDNEQFF. The CDR3 nucleotides read TGTGCCAGCAGTCCCCGGGGCTCCTTGGGGGGGGACAATGAGCAGTTCTTC. Based on the CDR3 plus reference TRBV28 and TRBJ2-1, the full variable domain is DVKVTQSSRYLVKRTGEKVFLECVQDMDHENMFWYRQDPGLGLRLIYFSYDVKMKEKGDIPEGYSVSREKKERFSLILESASTNQTSMYLCASSPRGSLGGDNEQFFGPGTRLTVL.

In its sample, this clonotype was seen many times. This chain joins TRBV12-3 or TRBV12-4 and TRBJ1-1; 8 bases agree with TRBD1. The CDR3 has 15 residues. Trimming at V came to 3 bases and at J to 7 bases, leaving 10 bases not matched to a gene. The CDR3, as DNA: TGTGCCAGCAGTTTCTGGGACAGGAGAACAGATGAAGCTTTCTTT. The encoded protein is CASSFWDRRTDEAFF.

This chain links TRBV12-3 or TRBV12-4 with TRBJ1-5, with D unresolved. Between the trimmed V and J ends, which lost 8 bases and 0 bases, there was a span of 8 bases. The CDR3 has 13 residues. The CDR3 DNA follows: TGTGCCAGCGGGCTAATTAGCAATCAGCCCCAGCATTTT. The encoded protein is CASGLISNQPQHF.

This clonotype came up many times. V is TRBV29-1 and J is TRBJ2-3; D unclear. The germline CDR1 and CDR2 sequences are SQVTM and ANQGSEA. The V gene lost 6 bases and the J gene lost 2 bases, with 18 bases spanning the gap. There are 15 residues in the CDR3. The CDR3 sequence: CSVPPSRGYTDTQYF. The CDR3, as DNA: TGCAGCGTCCCCCCCTCTCGCGGTTACACAGATACGCAGTATTTT.

This clonotype was detected a few times. V gene TRBV5-6 combines with J gene TRBJ1-5; a weak D match, TRBD1 (6 bases). V dropped 4 bases and J dropped 4 bases, with 9 bases sitting between them. This CDR3 spans 13 amino acids. Germline V CDR1 and CDR2: SGHDT, YYEEEE. The DNA of the CDR3 is TGTGCCAGCAGCCAAACAGGGAATCAGCCCCAGCATTTT. Its translation: CASSQTGNQPQHF.

The chain employs TRBV11-2 and TRBJ2-4; no clear D. The CDR3 covers 14 residues. The ends were cut back, 5 bases at V and 2 bases at J, with 10 bases in the middle. Germline CDR1 SGHAT, CDR2 FQNNGV. The CDR3 DNA reads as TGTGCCAGCAGCCTTCGGTCGACCAAAAACATTCAGTACTTC. The encoded protein is CASSLRSTKNIQYF.

The table lists this clonotype with many counts. The chain employs TRBV12-3 or TRBV12-4 and TRBJ2-7; D may be TRBD1 or TRBD2 (5 bases each). The CDR3 covers 17 residues. Trimming took 3 bases from V and 0 from J, leaving 18 bases between them. CDR3 sequence (DNA): TGTGCCAGCAGTTTCACCCCCTTGGGACGCTCCTCCTACGAGCAGTACTTC. Protein: CASSFTPLGRSSYEQYF.

This clonotype was seen a few times. This chain links TRBV14 with TRBJ2-3; tentative D call: TRBD1 (5 bases). In germline, CDR1 is SGHDN, CDR2 FVKESK. V lost 1 base, J lost 4 bases, and 15 bases lay in between. The CDR3 has 16 amino acids. CDR3 sequence (DNA): TGTGCCAGCAGCCAAGGACAGTTTCCCGCGGCAGATACGCAGTATTTT. Its protein is CASSQGQFPAADTQYF.

The V and J genes are TRBV3-1 and TRBJ2-5; 8 positions agree with TRBD2. J lost 5 bases, V lost 8 bases, and 7 bases had no gene match. Germline loops: CDR1 LGHDT, CDR2 YNNKEL (reference sequence). The CDR3 is 13 amino acids. The CDR3 here is CASRGTRAETQYF. The DNA of the CDR3 is TGTGCCAGCCGCGGGACTAGAGCGGAGACCCAGTACTTC.

There are many counts of this clonotype. The V call is TRBV6-5, the J call TRBJ2-3; tentatively, D is TRBD1 (5 bases). Trimming removed 6 bases from V and 1 base from J, with 11 bases in between. Germline CDR1 reads MNHEY; CDR2 reads SVGAGI. This CDR3 is 14 amino acids long. The CDR3 nucleotides are TGTGCCAGCAGCTTAGGACAACGCACAGATACGCAGTATTTT. It translates to CASSLGQRTDTQYF.

This clonotype was counted many times. The rearrangement uses TRBV5-1 and TRBJ1-2, with D possibly being TRBD1 (6 bases). This CDR3 region has 14 residues. The V gene's germline CDR1 is SGHRS and CDR2 YFSETQ. V lost 1 base, J lost 4 bases, and 11 bases lay in between. CDR3 in amino acids: CASSLSQGTYGYTF. CDR3 DNA sequence: TGCGCCAGCAGCTTGTCTCAGGGGACCTATGGCTACACCTTC.

This clonotype was seen a few times. The chain couples TRBV11-2 to TRBJ2-5; 10 bases match TRBD2. The germline CDR1 and CDR2 sequences are SGHAT and FQNNGV. The CDR3 spans 15 residues. V dropped 3 bases and J dropped 9; count of bases not matched to a gene: 10. The DNA for the CDR3 is TGTGCCAGCAGCTTCCCACTAGCGGGATATGGTTCCCAGTACTTC. Amino acids: CASSFPLAGYGSQYF.

This clonotype was found many times. The rearrangement uses TRBV20-1 and TRBJ2-7; the D gene is possibly TRBD1 (6 bases). Trimming took off 2 bases at V and 0 bases at J, with 17 bases between the two ends. The CDR3 is 16 amino acids. Germline CDR1 is DFQATT and CDR2 is SNEGSKA (reference sequence). The CDR3 loop is CSARPHPGHDSYEQYF. CDR3 in DNA: TGCAGTGCTAGACCCCACCCGGGACACGACTCCTACGAGCAGTACTTC.

V is TRBV11-1 and J is TRBJ2-1; D is unresolved. This CDR3 comprises 14 residues. Germline V gene lookup returns CDR1 SGHAT and CDR2 FQDESV (reference sequence). With 5 bases removed from V and 6 bases from J, the gap between germline ends came to 14 bases. The CDR3 reads CASSPRLSLNEQFF. The CDR3 DNA follows: TGTGCCAGCAGCCCAAGACTGTCACTCAATGAGCAGTTCTTC.

V and J are TRBV7-9 and TRBJ2-3; maybe TRBD2 (5 bases). Germline loops: CDR1 SEHNR, CDR2 FQNEAQ (reference sequence). CDR3 length: 14 amino acids. Trimming removed 5 bases from V and 3 bases from J, with 12 bases in between. The CDR3 nucleotides read TGTGCCAGCAGCATGACGCGGGTTACAGATACGCAGTATTTT. This sequence encodes CASSMTRVTDTQYF.

This clonotype was detected a few times. One end of the junction varies from germline; a read error may be responsible. The rearrangement links TRBV14 to TRBJ2-7; 7 positions match TRBD1. CDR1 and CDR2 (germline): SGHDN, FVKESK. The CDR3 is 16 residues long. The CDR3 bases are TGTGCCAGCAGTCAAGATGACAGGGAGACACCCTACGAGCAGTACTTC. Amino acid sequence: CASSQDDRETPYEQYF.

This rearrangement joins TRBV7-3 to TRBJ2-3; D may be TRBD1 (5 bases). V dropped 0 bases and J dropped 0 bases, with 13 bases sitting between them. This CDR3 has 17 amino acids. Germline loops: CDR1 SGHTA, CDR2 FQGTGA. DNA for the CDR3: TGTGCCAGCAGCTTAACGGGTTGGGGCCTAAGCACAGATACGCAGTATTTT. This translates into CASSLTGWGLSTDTQYF.

This clonotype has more than one count but fewer than ten. The V call is TRBV5-5, the J call TRBJ2-7; 10 positions agree with TRBD2. This CDR3 has 15 residues. Losses at the gene ends were 4 bases for V and 7 bases for J; bases not matched to a gene: 11. The germline V gene has CDR1 SGHKS and CDR2 YYEKEE (reference sequence). The DNA for the CDR3 is TGTGCCAGCAGCCACGCTAGCGGGAGAATCGGGGAGCAGTACTTC. Its protein product is CASSHASGRIGEQYF.

This clonotype was counted at least ten times. V usage is TRBV29-1 and J usage is TRBJ2-5; D tentatively fits TRBD1 or TRBD2 (5 bases each). The CDR3 extends over 14 amino acids. Trimming took off 4 bases at V and 4 bases at J, with 16 bases between the two ends. Germline V gene lookup returns CDR1 SQVTM and CDR2 ANQGSEA. The CDR3 loop reads CSVGGTRDGETQYF. CDR3 DNA sequence: TGCAGCGTTGGGGGGACCCGGGACGGAGAGACCCAGTACTTC.

This clonotype was recorded a few times. V gene TRBV6-5 combines with J gene TRBJ2-7; TRBD2 matches at 14 bases. Germline CDR1 is MNHEY and CDR2 is SVGAGI. The CDR3 has 16 residues. V lost 2 bases to trimming and J lost 6 bases; unmatched junction nucleotides: 6. Here the CDR3 DNA reads TGTGCCAGCAGTTACCCGGGACTAGCGGGAGTGGCCGAGCAGTACTTC. It specifies CASSYPGLAGVAEQYF.

The J gene is TRBJ1-5, the V gene TRBV28; 8 bases match TRBD1. The CDR3 contains 15 residues. In germline, CDR1 is MDHEN, CDR2 SYDVKM. Trimming cost V 2 bases and J 5 bases; bases outside gene matches: 5. CDR3 residues: CASSLRTGTYQPQHF. In DNA, the CDR3 is TGTGCCAGCAGTTTACGGACAGGGACCTATCAGCCCCAGCATTTT.

The V gene is TRBV6-5, the J gene TRBJ2-1, with 11 positions matching TRBD2. The germline gives CDR1 MNHEY, CDR2 SVGAGI. V lost 5 bases and J lost 12; bases outside the gene matches: 3. The CDR3 is made up of 12 amino acids. CDR3 sequence: CASSIAGGPQFF. DNA of the CDR3: TGTGCCAGCAGTATAGCGGGAGGGCCGCAGTTCTTC.

This chain links TRBV25-1 with TRBJ2-7; a weak D match, TRBD1 (6 bases). CDR1 MGHDK and CDR2 SYGVNS come from the germline V gene. This CDR3 is 15 amino acids long. V shed 1 base and J shed 3 bases, with 13 bases lying between them. CDR3 DNA: TGTGCCAGCAGTGAATCATGGACAGAGAACTACGAGCAGTACTTC. This encodes CASSESWTENYEQYF.

This clonotype was recorded at least ten times. The gene calls are TRBV9 and TRBJ2-1; D may be TRBD2 (5 bases). The V gene's germline CDR1 is SGDLS and CDR2 YYNGEE. The CDR3 runs to 16 residues. With 3 bases removed from V and 2 bases from J, the gap between germline ends came to 15 bases. The CDR3 bases are TGTGCCAGCAGCGAGGCGGGTAGCGCTGCCTACAATGAGCAGTTCTTC. Residues: CASSEAGSAAYNEQFF.

This chain connects TRBV14 to TRBJ2-7; D is undetermined. This CDR3 has 14 amino acids. With 2 bases removed from V and 3 bases from J, the gap between germline ends came to 11 bases. In germline, CDR1 is SGHDN, CDR2 FVKESK. CDR3 nucleotide sequence: TGTGCCAGCAGCCAAACTACAGTTTTCTACGAGCAGTACTTC. Protein sequence: CASSQTTVFYEQYF.

A few counts support this clonotype. This sequence joins TRBV5-6 and TRBJ2-2; tentative D call: TRBD1 (5 bases). The CDR3 has 15 residues. V was pared by 4 bases and J by 5 bases, with 15 bases between. Germline CDR1 reads SGHDT; CDR2 reads YYEEEE. In DNA form, the CDR3 reads TGTGCCAGCAGCAGAAGGGGATGGGGAACCGGGGAGCTGTTTTTT. It specifies CASSRRGWGTGELFF.

A few counts support this clonotype. CDR3 in amino acids: CASSADRPQYF. CDR3 nucleotides: TGTGCCAGCTCAGCAGACAGGCCCCAGTACTTC. The chain carries TRBV18 and TRBJ2-5; perhaps TRBD1 as D (6 bases). V lost 5 bases and J 9 bases, leaving 10 bases between the germline ends. The CDR3 is 11 residues long. Germline lookup yields CDR1 KGHSH and CDR2 LQKENI.

This clonotype has only a few counts. The chain uses TRBV2 and TRBJ1-1, with D perhaps TRBD1 (5 bases). CDR1 and CDR2 from the germline V gene are SNHLY and FYNNEI. This CDR3 has 10 residues. V lost 5 bases, J lost 8 bases, and 6 bases lay in between. CDR3 DNA sequence: TGTGCCAGCAGTTCAGGGGAAGCTTTCTTT. Residues: CASSSGEAFF.